This T cell receptor beta chain was sequenced in a study of technical replicates of blood from a handful of donors. Germline V gene data show CDR1 as MGHRA and CDR2 as YSYEKL. The CDR3 is 15 amino acids. Trimming shortened V by 3 bases and J by 6 bases, and 16 bases separated the two germline ends. Sequencing was performed with immunoSEQ multiplex PCR; in TCRdb, only in-frame clones are kept and a portion is missing. The sample yields around 84,000 clones, around 97% seen once. The chain combines TRBV4-1 with TRBJ2-3, with a possible D match to TRBD1 (7 bases). The sequenced material came from T cells isolated from PBMCs. The sequence was collected from a human donor in good health. The CDR3 nucleotides are TGCGCCAGCAGCCATCCTCAGGGGGGTATCGATACGCAGTATTTT. Amino acid sequence: CASSHPQGGIDTQYF.